The clone carrying this TCR beta chain was detected a few times. The antigen is undetermined. The data derive from a study of T cell responses to AZD1222 COVID-19 vaccine. Regarding the study as a whole: Repertoire sampling happened only post peak T cell response.

Trimming cost V 1 base and J 5 bases, with 3 bases left between them. The CDR3 is 11 residues long. Germline lookup yields CDR1 MNHEY and CDR2 SVGAGI. Assay: immunoSEQ multiplex PCR; the TCRdb copy retains only in-frame clones and omits some. The repertoire includes around 90,000 clones, roughly 89% of them detected once, and 4% to 6% sits in the top ten. Source: peripheral blood, taken on day 0 of MenACWY control vaccination. This TCR was recovered from an adult in good health. The V gene is TRBV6-5, the J gene TRBJ2-7; no reliable D call. The CDR3 spells CASSYYNEQYF. The DNA for the CDR3 is TGTGCCAGCAGTTACTATAACGAGCAGTACTTC.